This T cell receptor beta chain was captured in a study of T cell responses to AZD1222 COVID-19 vaccine. Remarks on this clone: Antigen unknown.

V lost 1 base and J lost 8, with 8 bases in between. This CDR3 is 12 amino acids long. Germline V CDR1 and CDR2: SEHNR, FQNEAQ (reference sequence). Study observations and caveats: Reports indicate that nearly half of spike-specific TCRs are directed at unmutated variant regions. Seropositive status at baseline applied to only a handful of AZD1222 recipients. Spike-specific TCR breadth and depth went up after people got two AZD1222 doses.

Generated by immunoSEQ multiplex PCR, the TCRdb table keeps only in-frame clones and is missing some. Of about 21,000 clones in the sample, about four fifths were seen once. The receptor was isolated from an adult who received the AZD1222 COVID-19 vaccine. The starting material was peripheral blood, obtained 28 days after the second AZD1222 dose. J is TRBJ1-1 and V is TRBV7-9; no clear D. CDR3 bases: TGTGCCAGCAGCTTAGTTCAAGGAGAAGCTTTCTTT. It yields the protein CASSLVQGEAFF.